A selection of T cell receptor beta chains follows, all from one sample in a study of T-cell memory formation after mild COVID-19. One entry per CDR3 protein, called by TCRdb with MiXCR from the 5' RACE reads. This sample has about 410,000 distinct CDR3 sequences, with more than 15% found just once. The material sequenced was PBMCs or a T cell subset sorted from them (not recorded which). Receptor source: a man aged 18 to 35 who had mild COVID-19 (a few samples of this study predate the infection). Cell type and time point are not known. The conserved cysteine and the conserved F or W are not part of the CDR3 here. Each record gives: CDR3 protein, clone size, V gene. Size is omitted from some rows. Given values are once, few, many or a class for expanded clones.

cdr3_aa: SARDGPGDGYT; clone_size: few; v_call: TRBV20-1
cdr3_aa: SVPSNYGYT; clone_size: -; v_call: TRBV29-1
cdr3_aa: ASRPVGQPINEKLF; clone_size: -; v_call: TRBV4-1
cdr3_aa: ASSPEALGEQY; clone_size: few; v_call: TRBV7-6
cdr3_aa: ASSPTSDAVTLH; clone_size: -; v_call: TRBV4-3
cdr3_aa: ASTRNGSPYSNQPQH; clone_size: few; v_call: TRBV19
cdr3_aa: ASSQATITNSPLH; clone_size: -; v_call: TRBV4-1
cdr3_aa: ATSIPPSTDTQY; clone_size: -; v_call: TRBV15
cdr3_aa: ASSLLTGGSSTDTQY; clone_size: many; v_call: TRBV5-1
cdr3_aa: ASSLGGTPLNNEQF; clone_size: many; v_call: TRBV7-2
cdr3_aa: ASSFRQGRRTDTQY; clone_size: -; v_call: TRBV5-1
cdr3_aa: ASSLGQGPRQETQY; clone_size: many; v_call: TRBV5-8
cdr3_aa: ASSAWTGLPGDTQY; clone_size: -; v_call: TRBV11-2
cdr3_aa: ASSLEQGDNEQF; clone_size: -; v_call: TRBV11-2
cdr3_aa: ASSLGMHNEQF; clone_size: few; v_call: TRBV7-2
cdr3_aa: ASSTLWETQY; clone_size: once; v_call: TRBV7-2
cdr3_aa: ATRTDRGSYNEQF; clone_size: few; v_call: TRBV15
cdr3_aa: ASSLQGSEAF; clone_size: -; v_call: TRBV27
cdr3_aa: ASRIGTSGGWETQY; clone_size: once; v_call: TRBV12-3/TRBV12-4
cdr3_aa: ASSRELTNTQY; clone_size: few; v_call: TRBV5-1
cdr3_aa: ATGYTGELF; clone_size: -; v_call: TRBV24-1
cdr3_aa: ASSQGSPINTEAF; clone_size: few; v_call: TRBV4-1
cdr3_aa: SAAHRLVGDTQY; clone_size: few; v_call: TRBV20-1
cdr3_aa: ASSERESSYEQY; clone_size: few; v_call: TRBV2
cdr3_aa: ATSGDINGELF; clone_size: -; v_call: TRBV24-1
cdr3_aa: ASSLPSAPSTGANTEAF; clone_size: few; v_call: TRBV5-5
cdr3_aa: ASSQDRAGYEQY; clone_size: few; v_call: TRBV4-3
cdr3_aa: ATGGIGSYEQY; clone_size: -; v_call: TRBV6-2/TRBV6-3
cdr3_aa: ASKRGSSEDTQY; clone_size: few; v_call: TRBV5-1
cdr3_aa: ASQTAGRGQTYEQY; clone_size: few; v_call: TRBV2
cdr3_aa: ASSYSSGTDTQY; clone_size: -; v_call: TRBV6-2/TRBV6-3
cdr3_aa: ASSQERGTQPQH; clone_size: -; v_call: TRBV4-1
cdr3_aa: ASSNRVTKNIQY; clone_size: few; v_call: TRBV5-4